Listed below are T cell receptor beta chains from one sample, sequenced in a study of blood T cells in healthy people across ages. MiXCR, applied by TCRdb to the 5' RACE reads, yields one record per CDR3 protein. The sample consists of about 1,500,000 distinct CDR3 sequences, 42% of them appearing once. The sequenced sample consisted of blood. The receptors were sampled from a woman aged 18-30 years in good health. The CDR3 runs from the conserved cysteine through the conserved F or W. D genes are given only for firm matches. The listing skips clone size in some rows; elsewhere it reads once, few, many or a size class.

j_gene: TRBJ1-6
d_gene: TRBD1
len: 14
v_gene: TRBV7-3
abundance: few
CDR3aa: CASSITGGFSPLHF
CDR3nt: TGTGCCAGCAGCATCACAGGGGGCTTTTCACCCCTCCACTTT

j_gene: TRBJ1-2
d_gene: TRBD1
len: 17
v_gene: TRBV6-1
abundance: few
CDR3aa: CASSERGQADPNYGYTF
CDR3nt: TGTGCCAGCAGTGAACGTGGACAGGCAGACCCAAACTATGGCTACACCTTC

j_gene: TRBJ2-1
d_gene: TRBD2
len: 15
v_gene: TRBV7-2
abundance: NA
CDR3aa: CASSLGDYLQETQFF
CDR3nt: TGTGCCAGCAGCTTAGGGGACTACCTCCAAGAGACCCAGTTCTTC

j_gene: TRBJ1-2
d_gene: TRBD1
len: 14
v_gene: TRBV12-3/TRBV12-4
abundance: NA
CDR3aa: CASRPTGQSYGYTF
CDR3nt: TGTGCCAGCAGGCCAACGGGACAGTCATATGGCTACACCTTC

j_gene: TRBJ2-1
d_gene: NA
len: 16
v_gene: TRBV5-1
abundance: NA
CDR3aa: CASSLVPRVYYNEQFF
CDR3nt: TGCGCCAGCAGCTTGGTCCCCAGGGTGTACTACAATGAGCAGTTCTTC

j_gene: TRBJ2-3
d_gene: NA
len: 14
v_gene: TRBV9
abundance: NA
CDR3aa: CASSVAIRADTQYF
CDR3nt: TGTGCCAGCAGCGTAGCAATCAGGGCAGATACGCAGTATTTT

j_gene: TRBJ2-2
d_gene: TRBD2
len: 15
v_gene: TRBV9
abundance: once
CDR3aa: CASSVGSGSTGELFF
CDR3nt: TGTGCCAGCAGCGTAGGTAGCGGGAGCACCGGGGAGCTGTTTTTT

j_gene: TRBJ1-2
d_gene: NA
len: 15
v_gene: TRBV14
abundance: NA
CDR3aa: CASSQGPQGYYGYTF
CDR3nt: TGTGCCAGCAGCCAAGGTCCCCAGGGTTACTATGGCTACACCTTC

j_gene: TRBJ2-7
d_gene: TRBD2
len: 15
v_gene: TRBV4-2
abundance: NA
CDR3aa: CASSQEPSGDYEQYF
CDR3nt: TGTGCCAGCAGCCAAGAACCTAGCGGAGACTACGAGCAGTACTTC

j_gene: TRBJ1-2
d_gene: NA
len: 17
v_gene: TRBV28
abundance: NA
CDR3aa: CASSPFLIPGGREGYTF
CDR3nt: TGTGCCAGCAGTCCTTTTCTTATTCCGGGGGGTCGAGAAGGCTACACCTTC

j_gene: TRBJ1-4
d_gene: NA
len: 14
v_gene: TRBV6-1
abundance: NA
CDR3aa: CASSGRDSNEKLFF
CDR3nt: TGTGCCAGCAGTGGCAGGGATTCTAATGAAAAACTGTTTTTT

j_gene: TRBJ1-1
d_gene: NA
len: 13
v_gene: TRBV6-6
abundance: few
CDR3aa: CASSYSVDTEAFF
CDR3nt: TGTGCCAGCAGTTACTCGGTGGACACTGAAGCTTTCTTT

j_gene: TRBJ1-5
d_gene: NA
len: 15
v_gene: TRBV4-1
abundance: NA
CDR3aa: CASSPFRDSNQPQHF
CDR3nt: TGCGCCAGCAGTCCTTTCCGAGATAGCAATCAGCCCCAGCATTTT

j_gene: TRBJ2-4
d_gene: TRBD1
len: 16
v_gene: TRBV7-9
abundance: few
CDR3aa: CASTDLTGGGKNIQYF
CDR3nt: TGTGCCAGCACCGACTTGACAGGGGGAGGGAAAAACATTCAGTACTTC

j_gene: TRBJ2-7
d_gene: NA
len: 14
v_gene: TRBV5-5
abundance: NA
CDR3aa: CASSLEAPSYEQYF
CDR3nt: TGTGCCAGCAGCTTGGAGGCACCCTCCTACGAGCAGTACTTC

j_gene: TRBJ2-1
d_gene: TRBD2
len: 15
v_gene: TRBV7-2
abundance: few
CDR3aa: CASSLAGGEMNEQFF
CDR3nt: TGTGCCAGCAGCTTAGCCGGGGGGGAGATGAATGAGCAGTTCTTC

j_gene: TRBJ1-5
d_gene: NA
len: 16
v_gene: TRBV21-1
abundance: NA
CDR3aa: CASSKTRTGFNQPQHF
CDR3nt: TGTGCCAGCAGCAAAACCCGGACAGGGTTCAATCAGCCCCAGCATTTT

j_gene: TRBJ1-5
d_gene: TRBD1
len: 14
v_gene: TRBV7-2
abundance: many
CDR3aa: CASSPRQGGQPQHF
CDR3nt: TGTGCCAGCAGTCCCCGACAGGGGGGTCAGCCCCAGCATTTT

j_gene: TRBJ1-1
d_gene: NA
len: 14
v_gene: TRBV6-1
abundance: NA
CDR3aa: CASSVKGPGAEAFF
CDR3nt: TGTGCCAGCAGTGTAAAGGGTCCGGGGGCTGAAGCTTTCTTT

j_gene: TRBJ2-3
d_gene: NA
len: 14
v_gene: TRBV27
abundance: few
CDR3aa: CASSYSDSTDTQYF
CDR3nt: TGTGCCAGCAGTTATTCCGACTCCACAGATACGCAGTATTTT

j_gene: TRBJ2-7
d_gene: TRBD2
len: 15
v_gene: TRBV20-1
abundance: NA
CDR3aa: CSARDPSGGSYEQYF
CDR3nt: TGCAGTGCTAGAGACCCCAGCGGGGGCTCCTACGAGCAGTACTTC

j_gene: TRBJ2-7
d_gene: TRBD2
len: 15
v_gene: TRBV18
abundance: NA
CDR3aa: CASSLLAGATYEQYF
CDR3nt: TGTGCCAGCTCCCTTCTAGCGGGAGCGACCTACGAGCAGTACTTC

j_gene: TRBJ2-5
d_gene: TRBD1
len: 16
v_gene: TRBV11-2
abundance: NA
CDR3aa: CASSLDLGQGVREQYF
CDR3nt: TGTGCCAGCAGCTTAGATCTAGGACAGGGGGTGAGAGAGCAGTACTTC

j_gene: TRBJ2-7
d_gene: NA
len: 16
v_gene: TRBV2
abundance: once
CDR3aa: CASRSLGGTSSYEQYF
CDR3nt: TGTGCCAGCAGGTCCCTGGGTGGAACAAGCTCCTACGAGCAGTACTTC

j_gene: TRBJ2-7
d_gene: TRBD1
len: 15
v_gene: TRBV10-2
abundance: NA
CDR3aa: CASSHGQVKDYEQYF
CDR3nt: TGCGCCAGCAGTCATGGACAGGTGAAGGACTACGAGCAGTACTTC

j_gene: TRBJ1-1
d_gene: NA
len: 16
v_gene: TRBV30
abundance: NA
CDR3aa: CAWSEFSHGGMTEAFF
CDR3nt: TGTGCCTGGAGTGAATTCTCCCACGGGGGCATGACGGAAGCTTTCTTT

j_gene: TRBJ1-4
d_gene: NA
len: 15
v_gene: TRBV4-1
abundance: NA
CDR3aa: CASSPTRLTNEKLFF
CDR3nt: TGCGCCAGCAGCCCGACCCGTCTTACTAATGAAAAACTGTTTTTT

j_gene: TRBJ1-1
d_gene: NA
len: 15
v_gene: TRBV29-1
abundance: NA
CDR3aa: CSVEAGTRGNTEAFF
CDR3nt: TGCAGCGTTGAAGCTGGGACCAGGGGGAACACTGAAGCTTTCTTT

j_gene: TRBJ2-7
d_gene: NA
len: 16
v_gene: TRBV3-1
abundance: NA
CDR3aa: CASSSVGMDGWGEQYF
CDR3nt: TGTGCCAGCAGTTCAGTAGGTATGGACGGTTGGGGCGAGCAGTACTTC

j_gene: TRBJ2-1
d_gene: TRBD1
len: 15
v_gene: TRBV7-9
abundance: NA
CDR3aa: CASSAQGAGNNEQFF
CDR3nt: TGTGCCAGCAGCGCACAGGGGGCAGGGAACAATGAGCAGTTCTTC

j_gene: TRBJ2-1
d_gene: TRBD2
len: 17
v_gene: TRBV11-2
abundance: NA
CDR3aa: CASSFRTSGRAPHEQFF
CDR3nt: TGTGCCAGCAGCTTCCGGACGAGCGGGAGGGCCCCCCATGAGCAGTTCTTC

j_gene: TRBJ1-3
d_gene: NA
len: 16
v_gene: TRBV5-1
abundance: NA
CDR3aa: CASSLIGDEAGNTIYF
CDR3nt: TGCGCCAGCAGCTTGATAGGTGACGAAGCTGGAAACACCATATATTTT

j_gene: TRBJ1-1
d_gene: TRBD1
len: 15
v_gene: TRBV6-5
abundance: NA
CDR3aa: CASSPTDRDAPRAFF
CDR3nt: TGTGCCAGCAGTCCGACGGACAGGGATGCCCCTCGAGCTTTCTTT

j_gene: TRBJ1-1
d_gene: TRBD1
len: 13
v_gene: TRBV25-1
abundance: many
CDR3aa: CASSGGQGTEAFF
CDR3nt: TGTGCCAGCAGTGGTGGACAGGGGACTGAAGCTTTCTTT

j_gene: TRBJ2-1
d_gene: TRBD1
len: 14
v_gene: TRBV7-9
abundance: NA
CDR3aa: CASSFWGQKNEQFF
CDR3nt: TGTGCCAGCAGCTTTTGGGGACAGAAGAATGAGCAGTTCTTC

j_gene: TRBJ2-4
d_gene: TRBD2
len: 22
v_gene: TRBV9
abundance: NA
CDR3aa: CASSAEPLPGLAGPKAKNIQYF
CDR3nt: TGTGCCAGCAGCGCGGAGCCTCTACCGGGACTAGCGGGACCTAAAGCCAAAAACATTCAGTACTTC

j_gene: TRBJ2-7
d_gene: TRBD2
len: 16
v_gene: TRBV4-2
abundance: few
CDR3aa: CASSQDVGLAGGLQYF
CDR3nt: TGTGCCAGCAGCCAAGATGTTGGACTAGCGGGAGGGTTGCAGTACTTC

j_gene: TRBJ2-7
d_gene: TRBD1
len: 16
v_gene: TRBV4-1
abundance: NA
CDR3aa: CASSQPTSGGVYEQYF
CDR3nt: TGCGCCAGCAGCCAACCTACCTCAGGGGGTGTGTACGAGCAGTACTTC

j_gene: TRBJ2-1
d_gene: TRBD2
len: 16
v_gene: TRBV2
abundance: few
CDR3aa: CASRVLAGGLYNEQFF
CDR3nt: TGTGCCAGCAGAGTTCTAGCGGGGGGGCTCTACAATGAGCAGTTCTTC

j_gene: TRBJ2-2
d_gene: NA
len: 14
v_gene: TRBV6-5
abundance: NA
CDR3aa: CASSYTQITGELFF
CDR3nt: TGTGCCAGCAGTTACACGCAGATTACCGGGGAGCTGTTTTTT

j_gene: TRBJ2-1
d_gene: NA
len: 13
v_gene: TRBV20-1
abundance: NA
CDR3aa: CSARRGVPDEQFF
CDR3nt: TGCAGTGCTAGGCGAGGGGTTCCCGATGAGCAGTTCTTC

j_gene: TRBJ1-1
d_gene: NA
len: 13
v_gene: TRBV20-1
abundance: NA
CDR3aa: CSAVVGGNTEAFF
CDR3nt: TGCAGTGCGGTAGTAGGGGGAAACACTGAAGCTTTCTTT

j_gene: TRBJ2-3
d_gene: TRBD2
len: 13
v_gene: TRBV2
abundance: NA
CDR3aa: CASSEVALAPQYF
CDR3nt: TGTGCCAGCAGTGAAGTGGCACTAGCGCCGCAGTATTTT

j_gene: TRBJ2-7
d_gene: TRBD2
len: 19
v_gene: TRBV20-1
abundance: few
CDR3aa: CSAKPAPPVTSGSSYEQYF
CDR3nt: TGCAGTGCTAAACCGGCACCCCCGGTGACTAGCGGGAGCAGCTACGAGCAGTACTTC

j_gene: TRBJ1-3
d_gene: NA
len: 13
v_gene: TRBV2
abundance: once
CDR3aa: CASSEDRGNTIYF
CDR3nt: TGTGCCAGCAGTGAAGACAGGGGAAACACCATATATTTT

j_gene: TRBJ2-5
d_gene: NA
len: 16
v_gene: TRBV28
abundance: NA
CDR3aa: CASSLSGGMYQETQYF
CDR3nt: TGTGCCAGCAGTTTATCTGGGGGGATGTACCAAGAGACCCAGTACTTC

j_gene: TRBJ2-7
d_gene: NA
len: 15
v_gene: TRBV9
abundance: NA
CDR3aa: CASSADPSPSYEQYF
CDR3nt: TGTGCCAGCAGCGCCGACCCGTCTCCCTCCTACGAGCAGTACTTC

j_gene: TRBJ2-7
d_gene: TRBD1
len: 14
v_gene: TRBV29-1
abundance: few
CDR3aa: CSVESWDSRYEQYF
CDR3nt: TGCAGCGTTGAAAGCTGGGACAGTCGGTACGAGCAGTACTTC

j_gene: TRBJ2-4
d_gene: NA
len: 15
v_gene: TRBV3-1
abundance: NA
CDR3aa: CASSQGVSKGDIQYF
CDR3nt: TGTGCCAGCAGCCAAGGTGTTAGTAAGGGGGACATTCAGTACTTC